This T cell receptor beta chain was sequenced for a study of T cell responses to AZD1222 COVID-19 vaccine. Germline loops: CDR1 LGHNA, CDR2 YNFKEQ. The CDR3 consists of 11 residues. With 4 bases clipped from V and 10 bases from J, the junction kept 0 bases outside the gene matches. Sequencing used immunoSEQ multiplex PCR; TCRdb keeps in-frame clones, though not all of them. This sample has around 150,000 clones, with 70% to 90% found just once. This clone showed up just once. Antigen: not known. Whole-study results and caveats: The study found Spike-specific TCR breadth and depth rose after two AZD1222 doses. Unmutated variant regions reportedly attract nearly half of all spike-specific TCRs.

The sequences come from peripheral blood, collected on day 0 of AZD1222 vaccination. This clonotype was sampled from an adult in good health. The V and J genes are TRBV4-2 and TRBJ1-4; 7 bases align to TRBD1. The chain's CDR3 is CASSPGGKLFF. The DNA of the CDR3 is TGTGCCAGCAGCCCAGGGGGAAAACTGTTTTTT.